Presented here are 2 T cell receptor beta chains from one specimen sequenced in a study of pediatric ulcerative colitis. Some clones are missing from TCRdb's copy, which holds only in-frame ones; the method was immunoSEQ multiplex PCR. The sample lists tens of thousands of clones; more than 75% were seen once. The sample was blood. These receptors came from a boy between 10 and 17 years old who was a control in a study of pediatric ulcerative colitis.

The chain employs TRBV6-5 and TRBJ2-3; 7 nucleotides align to TRBD1. The ends lost 2 bases at V and 3 bases at J; junction bases unmatched: 8. This CDR3 is 16 amino acids long. The germline gives CDR1 MNHEY, CDR2 SVGAGI. CDR3 DNA: TGTGCCAGCAGTTACAACCGGGCAGGGGGTACAGATACGCAGTATTTT. It yields the protein CASSYNRAGGTDTQYF.

The chain has TRBV5-5 and TRBJ2-3; D ambiguous. Trimming removed 0 bases from V and 4 bases from J, with 12 bases in between. There are 15 residues in the CDR3. CDR1 is SGHKS, CDR2 YYEKEE, per germline (reference sequence). The CDR3 reads CASSLVPGGADTQYF. CDR3 sequence (DNA): TGTGCCAGCAGCTTGGTCCCGGGTGGAGCAGATACGCAGTATTTT.